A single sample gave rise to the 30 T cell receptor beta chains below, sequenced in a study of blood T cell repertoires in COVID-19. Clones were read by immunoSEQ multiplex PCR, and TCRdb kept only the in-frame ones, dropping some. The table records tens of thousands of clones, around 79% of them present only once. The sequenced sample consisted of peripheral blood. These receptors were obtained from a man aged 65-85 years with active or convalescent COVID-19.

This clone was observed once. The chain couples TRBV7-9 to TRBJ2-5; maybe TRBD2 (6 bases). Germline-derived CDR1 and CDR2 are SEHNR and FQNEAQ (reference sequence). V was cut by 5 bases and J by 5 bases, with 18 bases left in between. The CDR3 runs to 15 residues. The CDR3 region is CASSPPTRGWETQYF. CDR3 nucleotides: TGTGCCAGCAGCCCCCCGACTAGAGGGTGGGAGACCCAGTACTTC. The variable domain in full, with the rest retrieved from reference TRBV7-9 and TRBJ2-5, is DTGVSQNPRHKITKRGQNVTFRCDPISEHNRLYWYRQTLGQGPEFLTYFQNEAQLEKSRLLSDRFSAERPKGSFSTLEIQRTEQGDSAMYLCASSPPTRGWETQYFGPGTRLLVL.

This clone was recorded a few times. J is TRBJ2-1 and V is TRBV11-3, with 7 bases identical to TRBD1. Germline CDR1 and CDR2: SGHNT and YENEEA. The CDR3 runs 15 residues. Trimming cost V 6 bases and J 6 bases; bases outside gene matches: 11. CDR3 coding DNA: TGTGCCAGCAGACTCTCCGGGACAGACTTCAATGAGCAGTTCTTC. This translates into CASRLSGTDFNEQFF.

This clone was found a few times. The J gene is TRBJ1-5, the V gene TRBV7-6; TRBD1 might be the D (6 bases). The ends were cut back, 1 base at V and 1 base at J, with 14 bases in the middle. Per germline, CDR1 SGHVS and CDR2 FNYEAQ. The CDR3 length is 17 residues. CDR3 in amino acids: CASSLDPPGQSNQPQHF. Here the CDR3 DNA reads TGTGCCAGCAGCTTAGATCCCCCCGGACAGAGCAATCAGCCCCAGCATTTT.

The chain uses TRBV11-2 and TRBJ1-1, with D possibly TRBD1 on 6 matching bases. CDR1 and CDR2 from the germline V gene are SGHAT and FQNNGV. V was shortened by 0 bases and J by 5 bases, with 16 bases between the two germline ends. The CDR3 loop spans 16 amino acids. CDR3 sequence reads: CASSLDRGVWLTEAFF. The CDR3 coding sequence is TGTGCCAGCAGCTTAGACAGGGGTGTCTGGTTGACTGAAGCTTTCTTT.

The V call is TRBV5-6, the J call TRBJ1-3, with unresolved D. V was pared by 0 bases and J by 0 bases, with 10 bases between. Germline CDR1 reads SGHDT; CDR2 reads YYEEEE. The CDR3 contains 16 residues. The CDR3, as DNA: TGTGCCAGCAGCTTGGGGGCTGGCAGCTCTGGAAACACCATATATTTT. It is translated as CASSLGAGSSGNTIYF.

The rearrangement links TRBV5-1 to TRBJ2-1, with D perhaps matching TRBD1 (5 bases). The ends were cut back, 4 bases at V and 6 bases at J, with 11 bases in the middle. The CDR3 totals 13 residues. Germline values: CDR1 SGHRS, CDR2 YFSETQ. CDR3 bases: TGCGCCAGCAGCCACCCAGGGCCCAATGAGCAGTTCTTC. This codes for CASSHPGPNEQFF.

The CDR3, as DNA: TGTGCCAGCAGTTACTCGATAGGGGAGGGGTACTATGGCTACACCTTC. Translating gives CASSYSIGEGYYGYTF. The V call is TRBV6-5, the J call TRBJ1-2; TRBD1 might be the D (5 bases). V was trimmed by 0 bases and J by 3 bases, leaving 14 bases between them. CDR1 and CDR2 (germline): MNHEY, SVGAGI. This CDR3 has 16 residues.

CDR3 in amino acids: CASSLASGISSGNTIYF. CDR3 nucleotide sequence: TGTGCCAGCAGCTTAGCGTCGGGAATAAGCTCTGGAAACACCATATATTTT. V is TRBV7-2 and J is TRBJ1-3; D uncertain. Germline loops: CDR1 SGHTA, CDR2 FQGNSA. V lost 0 bases and J 0 bases, leaving 12 bases between the germline ends. The CDR3 has 17 residues. The full variable domain, its missing parts supplied by reference TRBV7-2 and TRBJ1-3, is GAGVSQSPSNKVTEKGKDVELRCDPISGHTALYWYRQSLGQGLEFLIYFQGNSAPDKSGLPSDRFSAERTGGSVSTLTIQRTQQEDSAVYLCASSLASGISSGNTIYFGEGSWLTVV.

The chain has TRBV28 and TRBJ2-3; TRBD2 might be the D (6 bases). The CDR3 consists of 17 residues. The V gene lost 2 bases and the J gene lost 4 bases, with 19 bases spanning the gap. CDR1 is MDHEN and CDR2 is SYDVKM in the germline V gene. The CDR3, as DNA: TGTGCCAGCAGTTTACATACCGGGAGTCCGGTGGCAGATACGCAGTATTTT. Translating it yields CASSLHTGSPVADTQYF.

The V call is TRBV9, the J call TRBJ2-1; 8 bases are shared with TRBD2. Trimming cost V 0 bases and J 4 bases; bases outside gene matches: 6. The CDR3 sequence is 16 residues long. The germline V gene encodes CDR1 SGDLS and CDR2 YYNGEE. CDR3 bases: TGTGCCAGCAGCGTAGCCCCCGGGAGGGGGTACAATGAGCAGTTCTTC. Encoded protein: CASSVAPGRGYNEQFF.

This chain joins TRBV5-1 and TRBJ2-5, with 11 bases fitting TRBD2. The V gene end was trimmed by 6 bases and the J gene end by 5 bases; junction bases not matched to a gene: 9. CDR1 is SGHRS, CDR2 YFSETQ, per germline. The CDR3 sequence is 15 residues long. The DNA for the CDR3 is TGCGCCAGCAAACTAGCGGGAGCCGAGGAGGAGACCCAGTACTTC. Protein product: CASKLAGAEEETQYF.

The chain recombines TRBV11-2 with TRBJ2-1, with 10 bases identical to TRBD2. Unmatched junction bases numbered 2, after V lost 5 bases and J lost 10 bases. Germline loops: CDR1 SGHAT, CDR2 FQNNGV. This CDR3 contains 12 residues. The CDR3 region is CASSTSGNEQFF. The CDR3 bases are TGTGCCAGCAGCACTAGCGGGAACGAGCAGTTCTTC. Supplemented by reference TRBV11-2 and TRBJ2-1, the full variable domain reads EAGVAQSPRYKIIEKRQSVAFWCNPISGHATLYWYQQILGQGPKLLIQFQNNGVVDDSQLPKDRFSAERLKGVDSTLKIQPAKLEDSAVYLCASSTSGNEQFFGPGTRLTVL.

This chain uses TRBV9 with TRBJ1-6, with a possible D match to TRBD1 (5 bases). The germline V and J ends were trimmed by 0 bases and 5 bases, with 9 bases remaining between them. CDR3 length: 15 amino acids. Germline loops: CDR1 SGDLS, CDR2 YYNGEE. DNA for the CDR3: TGTGCCAGCAGCGTAGCAGGGTCCCATAATTCACCCCTCCACTTT. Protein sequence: CASSVAGSHNSPLHF. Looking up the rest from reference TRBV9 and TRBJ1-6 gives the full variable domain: DSGVTQTPKHLITATGQRVTLRCSPRSGDLSVYWYQQSLDQGLQFLIQYYNGEERAKGNILERFSAQQFPDLHSELNLSSLELGDSALYFCASSVAGSHNSPLHFGNGTRLTVT.

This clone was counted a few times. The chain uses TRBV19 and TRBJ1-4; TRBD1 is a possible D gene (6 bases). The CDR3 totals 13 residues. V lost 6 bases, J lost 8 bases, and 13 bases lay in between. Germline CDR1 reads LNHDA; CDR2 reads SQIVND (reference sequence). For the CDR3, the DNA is TGTGCCAGTAGAACACAGGGAGTCGAAAAACTGTTTTTT. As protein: CASRTQGVEKLFF.

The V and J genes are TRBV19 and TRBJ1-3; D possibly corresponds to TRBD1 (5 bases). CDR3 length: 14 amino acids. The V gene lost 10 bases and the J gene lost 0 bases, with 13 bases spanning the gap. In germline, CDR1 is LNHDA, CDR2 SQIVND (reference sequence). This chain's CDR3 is CATGGGDSGNTIYF. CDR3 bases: TGTGCCACCGGCGGGGGTGACTCTGGAAACACCATATATTTT. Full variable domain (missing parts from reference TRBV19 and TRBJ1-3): DGGITQSPKYLFRKEGQNVTLSCEQNLNHDAMYWYRQDPGQGLRLIYYSQIVNDFQKGDIAEGYSVSREKKESFPLTVTSAQKNPTAFYLCATGGGDSGNTIYFGEGSWLTVV.

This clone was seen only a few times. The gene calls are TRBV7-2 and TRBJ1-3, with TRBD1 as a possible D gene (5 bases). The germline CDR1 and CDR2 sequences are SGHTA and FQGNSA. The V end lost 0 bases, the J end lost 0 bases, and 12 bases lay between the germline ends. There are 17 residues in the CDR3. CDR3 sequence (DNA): TGTGCCAGCAGCTTAGCGGTGGGGCCCACCTCTGGAAACACCATATATTTT. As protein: CASSLAVGPTSGNTIYF.

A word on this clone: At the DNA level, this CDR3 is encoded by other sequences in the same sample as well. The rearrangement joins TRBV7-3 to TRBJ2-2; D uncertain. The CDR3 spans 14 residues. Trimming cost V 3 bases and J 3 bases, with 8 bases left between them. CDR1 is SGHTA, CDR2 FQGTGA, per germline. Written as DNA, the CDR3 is TGTGCCAGCAGCTTTAACAGAGACACCGGGGAGCTGTTTTTT. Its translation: CASSFNRDTGELFF.

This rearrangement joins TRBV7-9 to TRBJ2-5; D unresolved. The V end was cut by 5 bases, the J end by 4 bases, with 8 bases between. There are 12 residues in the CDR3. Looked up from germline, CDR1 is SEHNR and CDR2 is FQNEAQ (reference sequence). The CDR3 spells CASSRVGETQYF. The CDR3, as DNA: TGTGCCAGCAGCCGGGTGGGAGAGACCCAGTACTTC.

This chain's CDR3 is CASSSLGPVGTGELFF. The CDR3 DNA reads TGTGCCAGCAGTTCCCTAGGCCCGGTCGGGACCGGGGAGCTGTTTTTT. This chain uses TRBV6-6 with TRBJ2-2; no clear D. Germline V gene data show CDR1 as MNHNY and CDR2 as SVGAGI (reference sequence). This CDR3 comprises 16 residues. Trimming pared 4 bases from V and 5 bases from J, leaving 17 bases between.

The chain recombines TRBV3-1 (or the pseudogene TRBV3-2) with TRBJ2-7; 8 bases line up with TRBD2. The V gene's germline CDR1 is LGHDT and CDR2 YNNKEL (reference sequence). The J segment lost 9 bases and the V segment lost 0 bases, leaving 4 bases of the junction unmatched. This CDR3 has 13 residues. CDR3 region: CASSQDSGKLQYF. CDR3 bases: TGTGCCAGCAGCCAAGATAGCGGGAAGCTGCAGTACTTC.

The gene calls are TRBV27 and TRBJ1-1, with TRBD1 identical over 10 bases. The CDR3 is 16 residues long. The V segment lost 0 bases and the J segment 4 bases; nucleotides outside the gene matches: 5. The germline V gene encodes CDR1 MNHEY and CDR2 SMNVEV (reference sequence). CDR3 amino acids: CASSLSRQGAGTEAFF. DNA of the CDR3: TGTGCCAGCAGTTTATCGAGACAGGGGGCGGGCACTGAAGCTTTCTTT.

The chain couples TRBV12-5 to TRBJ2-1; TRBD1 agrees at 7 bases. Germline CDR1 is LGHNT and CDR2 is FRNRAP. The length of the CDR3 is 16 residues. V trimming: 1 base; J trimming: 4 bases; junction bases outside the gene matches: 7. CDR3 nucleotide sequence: TGTGCTAGTGGTTTGGGGTTAGGACAGGCTTACAATGAGCAGTTCTTC. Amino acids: CASGLGLGQAYNEQFF.

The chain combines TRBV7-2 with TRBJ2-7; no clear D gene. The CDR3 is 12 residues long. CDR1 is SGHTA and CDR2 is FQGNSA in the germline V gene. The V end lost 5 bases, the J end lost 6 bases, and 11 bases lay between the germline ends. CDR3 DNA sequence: TGTGCCAGCAGCCCCCGAGGCGGCGAGCAGTACTTC. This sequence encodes CASSPRGGEQYF.

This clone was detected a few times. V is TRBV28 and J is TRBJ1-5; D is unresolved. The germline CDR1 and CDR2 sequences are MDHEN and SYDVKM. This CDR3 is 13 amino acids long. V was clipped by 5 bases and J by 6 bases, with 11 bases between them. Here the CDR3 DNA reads TGTGCCAGCAGTGGAACTCGGGGTCAGCCCCAGCATTTT. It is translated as CASSGTRGQPQHF.

CDR3 sequence reads: CASSLAGAGTDTQYF. CDR3 nucleotides: TGTGCCAGCAGTTTAGCGGGGGCGGGCACAGATACGCAGTATTTT. The chain carries TRBV28 and TRBJ2-3; a possible D gene is TRBD2 (7 bases). Germline CDR1 MDHEN, CDR2 SYDVKM. CDR3 length: 15 amino acids. Trimming cost V 2 bases and J 1 base, with 10 bases left between them.

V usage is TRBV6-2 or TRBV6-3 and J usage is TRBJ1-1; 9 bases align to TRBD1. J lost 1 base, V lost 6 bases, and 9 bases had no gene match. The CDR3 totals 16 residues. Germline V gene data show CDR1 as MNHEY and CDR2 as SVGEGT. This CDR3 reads CASSLTGGGANTEAFF. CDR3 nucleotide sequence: TGTGCCAGCAGCTTGACAGGGGGAGGGGCGAACACTGAAGCTTTCTTT.

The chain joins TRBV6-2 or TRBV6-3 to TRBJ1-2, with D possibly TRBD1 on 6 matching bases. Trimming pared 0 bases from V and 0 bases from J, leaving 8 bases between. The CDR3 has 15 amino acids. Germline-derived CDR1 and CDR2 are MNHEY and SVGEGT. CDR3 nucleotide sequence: TGTGCCAGCAGTTACTCGGACAGAACTAACTATGGCTACACCTTC. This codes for CASSYSDRTNYGYTF.

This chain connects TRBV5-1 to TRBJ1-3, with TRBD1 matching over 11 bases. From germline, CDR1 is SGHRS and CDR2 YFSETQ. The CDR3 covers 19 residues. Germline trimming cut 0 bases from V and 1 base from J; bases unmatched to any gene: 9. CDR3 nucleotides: TGCGCCAGCAGCTTGGTGACTTGGACAGGGGGCAGTTCTGGAAACACCATATATTTT. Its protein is CASSLVTWTGGSSGNTIYF.

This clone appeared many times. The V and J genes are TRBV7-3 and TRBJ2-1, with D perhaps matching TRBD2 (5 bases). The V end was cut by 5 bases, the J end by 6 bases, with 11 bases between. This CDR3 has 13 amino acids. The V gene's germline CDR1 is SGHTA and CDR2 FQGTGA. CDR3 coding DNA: TGTGCCAGCAGCCTACAGAGCGGCAATGAGCAGTTCTTC. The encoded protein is CASSLQSGNEQFF.

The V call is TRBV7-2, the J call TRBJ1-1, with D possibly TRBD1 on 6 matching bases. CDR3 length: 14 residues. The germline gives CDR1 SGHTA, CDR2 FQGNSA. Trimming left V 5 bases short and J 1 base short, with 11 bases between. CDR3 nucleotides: TGTGCCAGCAGCCCGATGACAGGGAACACTGAAGCTTTCTTT. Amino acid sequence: CASSPMTGNTEAFF.